These 21 T cell receptor beta chains were sequenced from one sample in a study of shared clonotypes between healthy human individuals. Clones were read by immunoSEQ multiplex PCR, and TCRdb kept only the in-frame ones, dropping some. The sample contains 2,500,000 or so clones, 93% of which appear only once. The sample was naive CD4+ T cells from PBMCs. This sample's subset: CD45RA+ positively selected. Source of these receptors: a man aged 18 to 29 in good health. Some clones in this sample may be carry-over from other donors' samples.

The chain is built from TRBV4-1 and TRBJ2-4; possibly TRBD2 for D (6 bases). Trimming cost V 4 bases and J 6 bases, with 16 bases left between them. The length of the CDR3 is 15 residues. Germline V lookup: CDR1 MGHRA, CDR2 YSYEKL. The DNA for the CDR3 is TGCGCCAGCAGCCGAGGGAGGCAGGGTGTAAACATTCAGTACTTC. It codes for CASSRGRQGVNIQYF.

The chain combines TRBV19 with TRBJ1-1; 9 bases are a match to TRBD1. With 6 bases clipped from V and 2 bases from J, the junction kept 10 bases outside the gene matches. CDR3 length: 16 amino acids. Per the germline V gene, CDR1 is LNHDA and CDR2 is SQIVND (reference sequence). CDR3 loop: CASRHGTGGFNTEAFF. The CDR3 bases are TGTGCCAGTAGGCACGGTACAGGGGGCTTCAACACTGAAGCTTTCTTT.

The chain employs TRBV7-8 and TRBJ2-7; 8 nucleotides match TRBD1. The V gene end was trimmed by 5 bases and the J gene end by 3 bases; junction bases not matched to a gene: 9. This CDR3 comprises 15 residues. Germline CDR1 and CDR2: SGHVS and FQNEAQ. The CDR3 bases are TGTGCCAGCAGCACAGCAGGGGGCGAGAACTACGAGCAGTACTTC. Amino acids: CASSTAGGENYEQYF. Using reference TRBV7-8 and TRBJ2-7 for the parts outside the CDR3, the full variable domain is GAGVSQSPRYKVAKRGQDVALRCDPISGHVSLFWYQQALGQGPEFLTYFQNEAQLDKSGLPSDRFFAERPEGSVSTLKIQRTQQEDSAVYLCASSTAGGENYEQYFGPGTRLTVT.

The V and J genes are TRBV11-2 and TRBJ1-2, with D possibly matching TRBD1 (5 bases). Trimming removed 3 bases at V and 4 bases at J, with 21 bases between. This CDR3 spans 17 amino acids. Germline V gene data show CDR1 as SGHAT and CDR2 as FQNNGV. The CDR3 DNA is TGTGCCAGCAGCTTGAGGGGTCGCGACCACTTCGGCTATGGCTACACCTTC. Its protein product is CASSLRGRDHFGYGYTF.

The V and J genes are TRBV5-1 and TRBJ2-1, with TRBD1 identical over 12 bases. Germline lookup yields CDR1 SGHRS and CDR2 YFSETQ. Trimming removed 0 bases from V and 9 bases from J; junction bases left unmatched: 10. This CDR3 region has 17 residues. Here the CDR3 DNA reads TGCGCCAGCAGCTTGGGAGACTTCGGGACAGGGGGCAGTGAGCAGTTCTTC. Translation gives CASSLGDFGTGGSEQFF.

This chain uses TRBV28 with TRBJ1-4; D is perhaps TRBD1 (6 bases). This CDR3 region has 14 residues. CDR1 is MDHEN, CDR2 SYDVKM, per germline. Trimming took 4 bases from V and 3 from J, leaving 9 bases between them. The CDR3 loop is CASSSGAANEKLFF. The CDR3 nucleotides are TGTGCCAGCAGTTCGGGGGCGGCTAATGAAAAACTGTTTTTT.

This clone has just one count. The rearrangement joins TRBV5-4 to TRBJ2-7; a possible D gene is TRBD2 (6 bases). This CDR3 is 15 amino acids long. V gave up 0 bases and J gave up 1 base, with 11 bases separating them. Germline V gene lookup returns CDR1 SGHNT and CDR2 YYREEE (reference sequence). The CDR3 spells CASSLDVAVSYEQYF. CDR3 nucleotides: TGTGCCAGCAGCTTGGATGTAGCGGTATCCTACGAGCAGTACTTC.

This clone was detected only once. The gene calls are TRBV23-1 and TRBJ2-1, with D unresolved. TRBV23-1 is reported as an ORF; its role is uncertain. V gave up 7 bases and J gave up 7 bases, with 11 bases separating them. The CDR3 covers 12 residues. The CDR3 DNA reads as TGCGCCAGCAAGGTCGCCCTGAATGAGCAGTTCTTC. As protein: CASKVALNEQFF.

Concerning this clone: The same CDR3 arises from other DNA sequences in this sample as well. The chain has TRBV2 and TRBJ1-4, with 9 bases identical to TRBD1. This CDR3 is 14 amino acids long. V lost 3 bases to trimming and J lost 7 bases; unmatched junction nucleotides: 3. Germline V gives CDR1 SNHLY, CDR2 FYNNEI. The CDR3 bases are TGTGCCAGCAGTGAGGACAGGGGAGGTGAAAAACTGTTTTTT. Protein sequence: CASSEDRGGEKLFF.

This chain joins TRBV6-4 and TRBJ1-4; no firm D call. This CDR3 has 14 amino acids. The germline gives CDR1 MRHNA, CDR2 SNTAGT. Trimming stripped 5 bases from V and 6 bases from J, with 13 bases between. The CDR3 protein is CASSSLFGDEKLFF. In DNA form, the CDR3 reads TGTGCCAGCAGTTCCCTTTTTGGGGATGAAAAACTGTTTTTT.

With respect to this clone: This specimen includes other DNA sequences encoding the same CDR3. The rearrangement joins TRBV18 to TRBJ2-5, with D unclear. CDR3 length equals 13 residues. Germline assignment: CDR1 KGHSH and CDR2 LQKENI. Trimming removed 3 bases at V and 0 bases at J, with 5 bases between. DNA of the CDR3: TGTGCCAGCTCACCCGCGTACCAAGAGACCCAGTACTTC. Translated, it gives CASSPAYQETQYF.

This chain links TRBV7-2 with TRBJ1-2, with D possibly matching TRBD1 (6 bases). The CDR3 is 15 residues long. Trimming removed 5 bases from V and 5 bases from J, with 18 bases in between. Germline V gene lookup returns CDR1 SGHTA and CDR2 FQGNSA. CDR3 residues: CASSQFSGGGYGYTF. The CDR3 DNA follows: TGTGCCAGCAGCCAGTTTAGCGGGGGCGGTTATGGCTACACCTTC.

The chain is built from TRBV6-5 and TRBJ1-1; D gene ambiguous. V lost 2 bases and J 11 bases, leaving 21 bases between the germline ends. CDR1 and CDR2 from the germline V gene are MNHEY and SVGAGI. There are 15 residues in the CDR3. CDR3 sequence (DNA): TGTGCCAGCAGTTACGGGTTCAGGTTGGAAGGTGGGGCTTTCTTT. It encodes CASSYGFRLEGGAFF.

This chain connects TRBV4-2 to TRBJ2-1, with 7 bases aligning to TRBD1. There are 18 residues in the CDR3. Trimming cost V 2 bases and J 6 bases; bases outside gene matches: 16. CDR1 is LGHNA, CDR2 YNFKEQ, per germline. The CDR3 coding sequence is TGTGCCAGCAGCCAATTAGTTGTGCGGATTTCAGGGGGCAATGAGCAGTTCTTC. Amino acids: CASSQLVVRISGGNEQFF.

This clone was detected only once. The chain combines TRBV6-1 with TRBJ1-2; D ambiguous. Looked up from germline, CDR1 is MNHNS and CDR2 is SASEGT. V shed 4 bases and J shed 0 bases, with 9 bases lying between them. The CDR3 runs 14 residues. The CDR3 spells CASSGNRANYGYTF. The CDR3 nucleotides read TGTGCCAGCAGTGGAAACAGAGCTAACTATGGCTACACCTTC.

The chain links TRBV11-2 to TRBJ2-7, with D perhaps being TRBD1 or TRBD2 (5 bases each). The CDR3 length is 15 residues. CDR1 and CDR2 (germline): SGHAT, FQNNGV. Trimming took off 5 bases at V and 6 bases at J, with 20 bases between the two ends. Here the CDR3 reads CASSRDPLPPREQYF. DNA of the CDR3: TGTGCCAGCAGCAGGGACCCCCTACCACCCCGCGAGCAGTACTTC.

The V and J genes are TRBV27 and TRBJ2-1; 8 positions match TRBD1. In germline, CDR1 is MNHEY, CDR2 SMNVEV (reference sequence). This CDR3 is built from 15 residues. Trimming cost V 6 bases and J 4 bases; bases outside gene matches: 8. CDR3 in DNA: TGTGCCAGCAGCTTCCGACAGGGGAAATACAATGAGCAGTTCTTC. Protein product: CASSFRQGKYNEQFF.

The rearrangement links TRBV5-4 to TRBJ2-7, with D possibly being TRBD1 or TRBD2 (6 bases each). Germline V gives CDR1 SGHNT, CDR2 YYREEE (reference sequence). V lost 4 bases and J 0 bases, leaving 11 bases between the germline ends. The length of the CDR3 is 14 residues. This CDR3 reads CASSHRGPSYEQYF. The CDR3, as DNA: TGTGCCAGCAGCCACCGGGGGCCCTCCTACGAGCAGTACTTC.

The rearrangement links TRBV5-1 to TRBJ1-4; no clear D gene. Germline CDR1 SGHRS, CDR2 YFSETQ. The V and J ends lost 0 bases and 7 bases respectively, with 7 bases between them. There are 13 residues in the CDR3. The CDR3 spells CASSLAPSEKLFF. Written as DNA, the CDR3 is TGCGCCAGCAGCTTGGCTCCAAGTGAAAAACTGTTTTTT.

For the CDR3, the DNA is TGTGCCAGCAGCGGTAGGGACCGACACTACGAGCAGTACTTC. Its translation: CASSGRDRHYEQYF. The chain has TRBV7-3 and TRBJ2-7; D may correspond to TRBD1 or TRBD2 (5 bases each). V lost 5 bases to trimming and J lost 3 bases, with 14 bases between them. Germline-derived CDR1 and CDR2 are SGHTA and FQGTGA. CDR3 length: 14 amino acids.

The rearrangement uses TRBV2 and TRBJ2-7; D call uncertain. V shed 7 bases and J shed 6 bases, with 13 bases lying between them. The length of the CDR3 is 12 residues. The V gene's germline CDR1 is SNHLY and CDR2 FYNNEI. CDR3 protein: CASIVGFSEQYF. CDR3 DNA: TGTGCCAGCATCGTAGGGTTCAGCGAGCAGTACTTC.